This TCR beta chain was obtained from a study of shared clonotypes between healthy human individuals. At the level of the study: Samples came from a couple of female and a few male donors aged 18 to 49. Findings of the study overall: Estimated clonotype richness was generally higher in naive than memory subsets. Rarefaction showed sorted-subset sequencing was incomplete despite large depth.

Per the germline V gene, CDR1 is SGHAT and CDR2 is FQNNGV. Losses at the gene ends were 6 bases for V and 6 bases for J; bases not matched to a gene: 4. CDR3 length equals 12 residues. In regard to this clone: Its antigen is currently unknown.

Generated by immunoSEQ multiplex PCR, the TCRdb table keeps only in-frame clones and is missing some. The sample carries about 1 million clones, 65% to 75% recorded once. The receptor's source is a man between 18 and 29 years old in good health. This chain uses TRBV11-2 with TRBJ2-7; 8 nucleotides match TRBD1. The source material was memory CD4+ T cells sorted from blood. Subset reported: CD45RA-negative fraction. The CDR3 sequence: CASRPTGGEQYF. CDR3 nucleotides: TGTGCCAGCAGACCTACAGGGGGCGAGCAGTACTTC. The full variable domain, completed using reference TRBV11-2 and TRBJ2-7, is EAGVAQSPRYKIIEKRQSVAFWCNPISGHATLYWYQQILGQGPKLLIQFQNNGVVDDSQLPKDRFSAERLKGVDSTLKIQPAKLEDSAVYLCASRPTGGEQYFGPGTRLTVT.